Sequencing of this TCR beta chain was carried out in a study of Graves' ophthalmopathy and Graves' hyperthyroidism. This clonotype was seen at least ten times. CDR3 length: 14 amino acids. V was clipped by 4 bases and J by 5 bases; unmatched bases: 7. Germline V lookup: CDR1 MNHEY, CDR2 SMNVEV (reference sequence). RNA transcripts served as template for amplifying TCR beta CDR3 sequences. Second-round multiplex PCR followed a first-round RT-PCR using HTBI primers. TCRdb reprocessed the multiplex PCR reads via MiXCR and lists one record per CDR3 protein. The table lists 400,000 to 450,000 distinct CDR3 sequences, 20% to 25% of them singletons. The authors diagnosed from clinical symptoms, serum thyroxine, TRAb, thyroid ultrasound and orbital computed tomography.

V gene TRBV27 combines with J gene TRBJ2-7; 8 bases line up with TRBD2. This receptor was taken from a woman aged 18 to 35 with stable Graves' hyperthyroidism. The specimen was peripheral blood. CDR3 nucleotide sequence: TGTGCCAGCAGTTGGGGCGGGACTAGTAACGAGCAGTACTTC. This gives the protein CASSWGGTSNEQYF.